This record covers a single T cell receptor (beta chain). The antigen is not known. The sample originates from a study of CD8 T cells in ankylosing spondylitis. In TCRdb, the 5' RACE reads were re-called with MiXCR into one record per CDR3 protein. The data show 250,000 to 300,000 distinct CDR3 sequences, roughly 20% seen once. General study results and limits: Seemingly characteristic of ankylosing spondylitis blood was a TCR beta motif consisting of about 8 highly homologous variants. Those disease-linked clones were CD8+; they were also relatively rare in peripheral blood. Reported data indicate significant enrichment of disease-linked clones within matched ankylosing spondylitis synovial fluid.

The sample comprised blood, either unsorted or a sorted T cell fraction (not recorded which). This TCR came from a male donor with ankylosing spondylitis or in good health (not recorded which).

This CDR3 reads CASSLTPTTANTGELFF. The CDR3 coding sequence is TGTGCCAGCAGCTTAACCCCGACGACAGCGAACACCGGGGAGCTGTTTTTT. The chain carries TRBV7-3 and TRBJ2-2; D is possibly TRBD1 (5 bases). Germline V CDR1 and CDR2: SGHTA, FQGTGA. V gave up 0 bases and J gave up 0 bases, with 11 bases separating them. The CDR3 is 17 amino acids.